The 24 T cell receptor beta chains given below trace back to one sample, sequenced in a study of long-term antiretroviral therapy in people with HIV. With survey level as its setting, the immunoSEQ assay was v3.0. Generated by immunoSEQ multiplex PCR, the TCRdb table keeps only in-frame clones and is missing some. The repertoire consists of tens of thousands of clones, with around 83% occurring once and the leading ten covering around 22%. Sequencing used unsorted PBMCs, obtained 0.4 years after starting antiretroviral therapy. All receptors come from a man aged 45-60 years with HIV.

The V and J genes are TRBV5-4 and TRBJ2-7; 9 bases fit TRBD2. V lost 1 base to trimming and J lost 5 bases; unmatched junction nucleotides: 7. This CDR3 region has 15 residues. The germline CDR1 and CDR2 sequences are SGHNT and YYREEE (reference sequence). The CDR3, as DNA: TGTGCCAGCAGCTTGTGGTTGCGGGGGGGAGACGAGCAGTACTTC. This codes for CASSLWLRGGDEQYF.

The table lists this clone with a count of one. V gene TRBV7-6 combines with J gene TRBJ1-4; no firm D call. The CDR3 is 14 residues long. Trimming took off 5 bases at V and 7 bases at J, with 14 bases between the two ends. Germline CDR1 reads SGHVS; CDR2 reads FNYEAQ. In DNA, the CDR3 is TGTGCCAGCAGCATACGAACCAACGGTGAAAAACTGTTTTTT. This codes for CASSIRTNGEKLFF.

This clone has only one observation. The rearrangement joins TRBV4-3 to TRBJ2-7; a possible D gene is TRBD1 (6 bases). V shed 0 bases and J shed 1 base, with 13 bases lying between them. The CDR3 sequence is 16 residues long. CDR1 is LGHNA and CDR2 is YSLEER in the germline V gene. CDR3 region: CASSQEWITGSYEQYF. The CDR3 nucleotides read TGCGCCAGCAGCCAAGAATGGATTACAGGGTCCTACGAGCAGTACTTC.

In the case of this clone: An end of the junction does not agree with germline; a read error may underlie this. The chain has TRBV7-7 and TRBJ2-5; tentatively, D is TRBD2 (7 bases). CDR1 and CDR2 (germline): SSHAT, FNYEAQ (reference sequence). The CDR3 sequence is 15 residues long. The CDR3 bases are TGTGCTAGCAGCCCCTTTTCGGGGGGCATGGAGACCCAGTACTTC. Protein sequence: CASSPFSGGMETQYF.

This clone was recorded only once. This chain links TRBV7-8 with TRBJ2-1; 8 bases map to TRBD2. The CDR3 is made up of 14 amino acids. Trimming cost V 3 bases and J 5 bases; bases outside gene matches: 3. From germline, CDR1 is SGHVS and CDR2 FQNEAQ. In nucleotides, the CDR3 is TGTGCCAGCAGCTTCGGGGGGGGCCACAATGAGCAGTTCTTC. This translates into CASSFGGGHNEQFF.

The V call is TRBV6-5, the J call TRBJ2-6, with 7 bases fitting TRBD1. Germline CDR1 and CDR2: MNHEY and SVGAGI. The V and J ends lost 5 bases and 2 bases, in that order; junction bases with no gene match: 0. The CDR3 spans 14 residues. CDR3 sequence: CASSTGAGANVLTF. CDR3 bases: TGTGCCAGCAGTACAGGGGCTGGGGCCAACGTCCTGACTTTC.

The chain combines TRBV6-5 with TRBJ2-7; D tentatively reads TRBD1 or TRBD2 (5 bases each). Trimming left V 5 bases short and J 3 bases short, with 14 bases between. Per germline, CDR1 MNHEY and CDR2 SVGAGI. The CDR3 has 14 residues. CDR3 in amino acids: CASSTGTTSYEQYF. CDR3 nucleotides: TGTGCCAGCAGTACCGGGACCACGAGCTACGAGCAGTACTTC.

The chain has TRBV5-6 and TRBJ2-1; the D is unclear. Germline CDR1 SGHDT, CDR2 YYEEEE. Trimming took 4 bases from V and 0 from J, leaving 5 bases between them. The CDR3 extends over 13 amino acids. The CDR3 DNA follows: TGTGCCAGCAGCCGTAGCTCCTACAATGAGCAGTTCTTC. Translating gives CASSRSSYNEQFF.

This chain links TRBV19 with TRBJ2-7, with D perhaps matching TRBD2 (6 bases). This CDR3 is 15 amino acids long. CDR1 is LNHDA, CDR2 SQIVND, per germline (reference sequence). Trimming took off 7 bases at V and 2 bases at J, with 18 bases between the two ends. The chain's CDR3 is CASTIGSGATYEQYF. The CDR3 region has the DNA TGTGCCAGTACCATAGGGTCGGGAGCGACCTACGAGCAGTACTTC. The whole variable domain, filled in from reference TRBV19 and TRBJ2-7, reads DGGITQSPKYLFRKEGQNVTLSCEQNLNHDAMYWYRQDPGQGLRLIYYSQIVNDFQKGDIAEGYSVSREKKESFPLTVTSAQKNPTAFYLCASTIGSGATYEQYFGPGTRLTVT.

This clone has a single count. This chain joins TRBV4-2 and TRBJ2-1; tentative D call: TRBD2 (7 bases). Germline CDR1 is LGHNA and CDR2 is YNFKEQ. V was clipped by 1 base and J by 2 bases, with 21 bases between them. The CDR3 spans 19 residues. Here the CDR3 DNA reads TGTGCCAGCAGCCAAGTTAAAAAGATCCCGGGGGGCCCCTACAATGAGCAGTTCTTC. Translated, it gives CASSQVKKIPGGPYNEQFF.

In DNA form, the CDR3 reads TGTGCCAGCAGTTTACCGTGGGGGAACACTGAAGCTTTCTTT. It encodes CASSLPWGNTEAFF. This chain connects TRBV28 to TRBJ1-1; D remains ambiguous. The germline V and J ends were trimmed by 2 bases and 1 base, with 8 bases remaining between them. Germline V lookup: CDR1 MDHEN, CDR2 SYDVKM. The CDR3 runs to 14 residues.

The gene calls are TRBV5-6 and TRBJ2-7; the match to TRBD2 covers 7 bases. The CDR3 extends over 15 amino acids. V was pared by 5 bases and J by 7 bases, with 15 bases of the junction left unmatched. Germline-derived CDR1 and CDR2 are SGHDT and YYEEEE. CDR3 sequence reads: CASRRTGTTPGEQYF. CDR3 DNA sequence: TGTGCCAGCAGACGTACCGGGACTACCCCAGGGGAGCAGTACTTC.

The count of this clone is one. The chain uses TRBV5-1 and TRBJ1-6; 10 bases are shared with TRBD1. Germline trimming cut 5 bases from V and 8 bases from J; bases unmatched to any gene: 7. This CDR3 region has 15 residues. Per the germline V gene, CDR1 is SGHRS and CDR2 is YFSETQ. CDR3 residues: CASRETGGAYSPLHF. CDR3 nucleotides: TGCGCCAGCAGGGAGACAGGGGGCGCTTATTCACCCCTCCACTTT.

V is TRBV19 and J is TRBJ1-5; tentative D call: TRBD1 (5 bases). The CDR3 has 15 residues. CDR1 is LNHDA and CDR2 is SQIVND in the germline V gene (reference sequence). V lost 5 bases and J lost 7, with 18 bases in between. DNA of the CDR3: TGTGCCAGTAGTTTCCTGGTGAGAAAGGGGCAGCCCCAGCATTTT. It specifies CASSFLVRKGQPQHF.

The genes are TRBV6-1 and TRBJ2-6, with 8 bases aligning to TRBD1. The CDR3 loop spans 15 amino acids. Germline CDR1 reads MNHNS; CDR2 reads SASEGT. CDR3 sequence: CAAGQVYSGANVLTF. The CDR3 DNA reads TGTGCGGCGGGACAGGTCTACTCTGGGGCCAACGTCCTGACTTTC.

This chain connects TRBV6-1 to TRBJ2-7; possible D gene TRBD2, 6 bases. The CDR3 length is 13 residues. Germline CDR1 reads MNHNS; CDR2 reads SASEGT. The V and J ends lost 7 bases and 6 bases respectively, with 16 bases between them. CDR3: CASTLIDGSEQYF. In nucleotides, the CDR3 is TGTGCCAGCACCCTCATTGACGGGAGCGAGCAGTACTTC.

In nucleotides, the CDR3 is TGCGCCAGCAGCGCCACAGGGACCAGCAATCAGCCCCAGCATTTT. Amino acid sequence: CASSATGTSNQPQHF. The chain couples TRBV5-1 to TRBJ1-5; D might be TRBD1 (6 bases). This CDR3 has 15 amino acids. CDR1 is SGHRS, CDR2 YFSETQ, per germline. The V gene lost 4 bases and the J gene lost 1 base, with 12 bases spanning the gap.

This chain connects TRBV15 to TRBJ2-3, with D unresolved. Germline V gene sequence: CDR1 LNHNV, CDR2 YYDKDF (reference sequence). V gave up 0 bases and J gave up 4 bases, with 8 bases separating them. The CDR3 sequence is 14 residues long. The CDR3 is CATSRDEAADTQYF. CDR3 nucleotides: TGTGCCACCAGCAGAGATGAGGCAGCAGATACGCAGTATTTT.

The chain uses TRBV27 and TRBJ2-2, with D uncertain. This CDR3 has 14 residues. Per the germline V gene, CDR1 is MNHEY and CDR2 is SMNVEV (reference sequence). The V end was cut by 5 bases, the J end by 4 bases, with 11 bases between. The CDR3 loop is CASSPWALTGELFF. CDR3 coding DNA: TGTGCCAGCAGTCCGTGGGCCCTCACCGGGGAGCTGTTTTTT.

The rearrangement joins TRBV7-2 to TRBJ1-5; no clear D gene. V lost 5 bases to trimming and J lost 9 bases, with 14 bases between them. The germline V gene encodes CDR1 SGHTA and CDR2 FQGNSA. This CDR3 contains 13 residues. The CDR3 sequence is CASSERGNMPQHF. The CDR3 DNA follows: TGTGCCAGCAGCGAAAGAGGGAACATGCCCCAGCATTTT.

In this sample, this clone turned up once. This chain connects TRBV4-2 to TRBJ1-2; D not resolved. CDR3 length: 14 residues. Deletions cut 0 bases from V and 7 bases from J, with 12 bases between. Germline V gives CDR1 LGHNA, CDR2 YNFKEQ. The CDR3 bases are TGTGCCAGCAGCCAAGATCCCCAGCGGGGTGGCTACACCTTC. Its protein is CASSQDPQRGGYTF.

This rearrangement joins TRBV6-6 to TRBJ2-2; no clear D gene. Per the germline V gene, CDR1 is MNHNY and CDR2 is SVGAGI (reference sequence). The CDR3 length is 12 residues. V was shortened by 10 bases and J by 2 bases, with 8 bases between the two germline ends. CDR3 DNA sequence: TGTGCCACCAATACCAACACCGGGGAGCTGTTTTTT. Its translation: CATNTNTGELFF.

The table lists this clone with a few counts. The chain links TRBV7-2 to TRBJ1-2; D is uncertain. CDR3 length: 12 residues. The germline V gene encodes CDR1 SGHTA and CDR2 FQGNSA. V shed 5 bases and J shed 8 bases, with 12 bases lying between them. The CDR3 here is CASSMISGGYTF. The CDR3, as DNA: TGTGCCAGCAGCATGATCTCGGGCGGCTACACCTTC. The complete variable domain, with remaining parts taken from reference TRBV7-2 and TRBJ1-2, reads GAGVSQSPSNKVTEKGKDVELRCDPISGHTALYWYRQSLGQGLEFLIYFQGNSAPDKSGLPSDRFSAERTGGSVSTLTIQRTQQEDSAVYLCASSMISGGYTFGSGTRLTVV.

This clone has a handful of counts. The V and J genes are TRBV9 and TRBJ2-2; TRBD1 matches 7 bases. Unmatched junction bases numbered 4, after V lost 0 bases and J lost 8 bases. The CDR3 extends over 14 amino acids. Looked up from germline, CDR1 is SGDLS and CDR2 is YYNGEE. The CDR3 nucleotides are TGTGCCAGCAGCGTAGAGTACAGGGGTGGGGAGCTGTTTTTT. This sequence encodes CASSVEYRGGELFF.